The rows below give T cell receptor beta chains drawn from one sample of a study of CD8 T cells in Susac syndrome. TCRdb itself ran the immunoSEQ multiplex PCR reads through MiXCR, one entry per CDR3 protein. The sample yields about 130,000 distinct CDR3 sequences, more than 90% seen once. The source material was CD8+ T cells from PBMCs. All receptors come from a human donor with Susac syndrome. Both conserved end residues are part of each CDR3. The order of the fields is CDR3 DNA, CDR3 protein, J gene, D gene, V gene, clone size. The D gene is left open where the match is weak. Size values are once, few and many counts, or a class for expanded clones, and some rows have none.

CDR3nt: TGTGCCAGCAGCGAGGGAGCCGGGTCCCCCGGGGAGCAGTACTTC
CDR3aa: CASSEGAGSPGEQYF
j_gene: TRBJ2-7
d_gene: .
v_gene: TRBV9
abundance: .

CDR3nt: TGCAGCGCCTCCCCATCTGCCGGTTACGAGCAGTACTTC
CDR3aa: CSASPSAGYEQYF
j_gene: TRBJ2-7
d_gene: .
v_gene: TRBV29-1
abundance: .

CDR3nt: TGCAGTGCTAGCTCCGGGACGGACACCGGGGAGCTGTTTTTT
CDR3aa: CSASSGTDTGELFF
j_gene: TRBJ2-2
d_gene: .
v_gene: TRBV20-1
abundance: .

CDR3nt: TGTGCCACCTCGCAGCCTAACAGTGCAGGTATGGACCTGGAGCAGTACTTC
CDR3aa: CATSQPNSAGMDLEQYF
j_gene: TRBJ2-7
d_gene: .
v_gene: TRBV15
abundance: .

CDR3nt: TGTGCCAGCAGCCTCGACCCAGGGTTCGAGCAGTTCTTC
CDR3aa: CASSLDPGFEQFF
j_gene: TRBJ2-1
d_gene: .
v_gene: TRBV7-9
abundance: .

CDR3nt: TGTGCCAGCAGCTTATATCAGGGGGCGAACGCAGATACGCAGTATTTT
CDR3aa: CASSLYQGANADTQYF
j_gene: TRBJ2-3
d_gene: TRBD1
v_gene: TRBV7-3
abundance: few

CDR3nt: TGCGCCAGCAGCCAGACGGGACTAGCGTATACCTACAATGAGCAGTTCTTC
CDR3aa: CASSQTGLAYTYNEQFF
j_gene: TRBJ2-1
d_gene: TRBD2
v_gene: TRBV4-3
abundance: .

CDR3nt: TGTGCCGCTGGGGGGGGACTAACCTACGAGCAGTACTTC
CDR3aa: CAAGGGLTYEQYF
j_gene: TRBJ2-7
d_gene: TRBD2
v_gene: TRBV6-6
abundance: .

CDR3nt: TGCAGTGCTACAGGACAGCTGGCCACTGAAGCTTTCTTT
CDR3aa: CSATGQLATEAFF
j_gene: TRBJ1-1
d_gene: .
v_gene: TRBV20-1
abundance: .

CDR3nt: TGTGCCAGCAGCCCGCACCGAATGAACACTGAAGCTTTCTTT
CDR3aa: CASSPHRMNTEAFF
j_gene: TRBJ1-1
d_gene: .
v_gene: TRBV3-1
abundance: .

CDR3nt: TGTGCCTCCCAAACTGGAGAGCTGTTTTTT
CDR3aa: CASQTGELFF
j_gene: TRBJ2-2
d_gene: .
v_gene: TRBV5-6
abundance: .

CDR3nt: TGTGCCAGCAGGCCGGGGACCGAATATGGCTACACCTTC
CDR3aa: CASRPGTEYGYTF
j_gene: TRBJ1-2
d_gene: .
v_gene: TRBV2
abundance: .

CDR3nt: TGTGCCAGCAGCCATAAATGGCGGGCGGGCAATGAGCAGTTCTTC
CDR3aa: CASSHKWRAGNEQFF
j_gene: TRBJ2-1
d_gene: .
v_gene: TRBV14
abundance: .

CDR3nt: TGTGCCAGCAGCTTTTTAGGGGACTATTCTCGGGACCAAGAGACCCAGTACTTC
CDR3aa: CASSFLGDYSRDQETQYF
j_gene: TRBJ2-5
d_gene: TRBD2
v_gene: TRBV11-2
abundance: .

CDR3nt: TGTGCCCAAAAGGCGGCTACTGGAAACACCATATATTTT
CDR3aa: CAQKAATGNTIYF
j_gene: TRBJ1-3
d_gene: .
v_gene: TRBV12-3/TRBV12-4
abundance: .